The 13 T cell receptor beta chains in this list originate from one sample, sequenced in a study of T cells in Graves' hyperthyroidism and ophthalmopathy. From RNA transcripts, TCR beta CDR3 regions were amplified. HTBI primers were used for first-round RT-PCR of the TCR CDR3. MiXCR, run by TCRdb on the multiplex PCR reads, gives a single entry per CDR3 protein. The profile shows approximately 400,000 distinct CDR3 sequences, less than 20% of them singletons. The sequenced sample was blood. All receptors come from a woman between 18 and 29 years old with Graves' hyperthyroidism.

This clonotype has a count of ten or more. The rearrangement joins TRBV12-3 or TRBV12-4 to TRBJ1-1; 7 bases are shared with TRBD1. CDR3 length: 14 amino acids. Trimming removed 6 bases from V and 1 base from J; junction bases left unmatched: 5. The CDR3, as DNA: TGTGCCAGCAGCTGGACAGGCCCGAACACTGAAGCTTTCTTT. Its translation: CASSWTGPNTEAFF.

This clonotype has ten or more counts. The V gene is TRBV2, the J gene TRBJ2-5; 12 bases are shared with TRBD1. The CDR3 length is 13 residues. V trimming: 6 bases; J trimming: 14 bases; junction bases outside the gene matches: 10. From germline, CDR1 is SNHLY and CDR2 FYNNEI. As DNA, the CDR3 is TGTGCCAGCAGGGCCCGGGACAGGGGGCCTGGATACTTC. Its protein product is CASRARDRGPGYF. Full variable domain (remainder filled in from reference TRBV2 and TRBJ2-5): EPEVTQTPSHQVTQMGQEVILRCVPISNHLYFYWYRQILGQKVEFLVSFYNNEISEKSEIFDDQFSVERPDGSNFTLKIRSTKLEDSAMYFCASRARDRGPGYFGPGTRLLVL.

There are many counts of this clonotype. DNA for the CDR3: TGTGCCAGCAGCTTAGAAGGGGCGAGCTCCTACAATGAGCAGTTCTTC. It translates to CASSLEGASSYNEQFF. This sequence joins TRBV7-3 and TRBJ2-1; D is possibly TRBD1 (5 bases). This CDR3 region has 16 residues. The V gene lost 2 bases and the J gene lost 0 bases, with 11 bases spanning the gap. Germline CDR1 reads SGHTA; CDR2 reads FQGTGA.

This clonotype was counted only a few times. The chain employs TRBV28 and TRBJ2-7; no definite D call. The germline V and J ends were trimmed by 3 bases and 3 bases, with 18 bases remaining between them. The CDR3 is 16 residues long. Per the germline V gene, CDR1 is MDHEN and CDR2 is SYDVKM. CDR3 region: CASSFFGLDDVYEQYF. The CDR3 nucleotides read TGTGCCAGCAGTTTCTTCGGTTTGGACGACGTCTACGAGCAGTACTTC.

This chain links TRBV19 with TRBJ1-5; D gene uncertain. The germline gives CDR1 LNHDA, CDR2 SQIVND (reference sequence). This CDR3 comprises 14 residues. Trimming removed 3 bases from V and 4 bases from J, with 10 bases in between. CDR3 nucleotide sequence: TGTGCCAGTAGTATCAGACCGAATAATCAGCCCCAGCATTTT. This sequence encodes CASSIRPNNQPQHF.

The gene calls are TRBV20-1 and TRBJ2-3; 11 bases map to TRBD2. Germline lookup yields CDR1 DFQATT and CDR2 SNEGSKA (reference sequence). The CDR3 runs 15 residues. V shed 6 bases, J shed 6 bases, and the junction held 11 bases outside the gene matches. This chain's CDR3 is CSADTSGGRADTQYF. The CDR3 DNA reads TGCAGTGCAGATACTAGCGGGGGCAGGGCGGATACGCAGTATTTT.

A word on this clonotype: One end of the junction does not line up with germline, which may come from a read error. The chain employs TRBV4-3 and TRBJ1-4; D is uncertain. The germline V gene has CDR1 LGHNA and CDR2 YSLEER. The CDR3 is 13 residues long. The CDR3 here is CANSQVEREKLFF. In nucleotides, the CDR3 is TGCGCCAACAGCCAAGTGGAGAGAGAAAAACTGTTTTTT.

The table lists this clonotype with a few counts. The chain combines TRBV7-2 with TRBJ1-4; TRBD1 matches 9 bases. The CDR3 runs 14 residues. The germline CDR1 and CDR2 sequences are SGHTA and FQGNSA. The junction had 4 bases not matched to a gene; V was cut back by 5 bases and J by 6 bases. This CDR3 is CASSTTGGYEKLFF. CDR3 DNA: TGTGCCAGCAGCACGACAGGGGGTTATGAAAAACTGTTTTTT.

The rearrangement uses TRBV30 and TRBJ1-2; no clear D gene. Germline V gene sequence: CDR1 GTSNPN, CDR2 SVGIG (reference sequence). The CDR3 length is 10 residues. V was pared by 1 base and J by 8 bases, with 5 bases between. In nucleotides, the CDR3 is TGTGCCTGGAGTGGGTCCGGCTACACCTTC. Translated, it gives CAWSGSGYTF.

This rearrangement joins TRBV2 to TRBJ2-3; D is possibly TRBD1 or TRBD2 (5 bases each). The germline V and J ends were trimmed by 3 bases and 6 bases, with 10 bases remaining between them. Looked up from germline, CDR1 is SNHLY and CDR2 is FYNNEI. This CDR3 spans 13 amino acids. The CDR3 DNA sequence: TGTGCCAGCAGTGATAGGTGGGGGGATACGCAGTATTTT. This translates into CASSDRWGDTQYF.

The chain has TRBV10-3 and TRBJ2-7, with D tentatively TRBD1 or TRBD2 (5 bases each). The germline V and J ends were trimmed by 10 bases and 3 bases, with 19 bases remaining between them. The length of the CDR3 is 14 residues. Germline V gene lookup returns CDR1 ENHRY and CDR2 SYGVKD. The CDR3 protein is CASSASGRSYEQYF. Here the CDR3 DNA reads TGTGCCAGCAGCGCCTCGGGACGGAGCTACGAGCAGTACTTC.

Written as DNA, the CDR3 is TGTGCCAGCAGCAGGGACCTAGAGACCCAGTACTTC. Amino acid sequence: CASSRDLETQYF. The chain carries TRBV5-4 and TRBJ2-5; perhaps D is TRBD1 or TRBD2 (5 bases each). This CDR3 region has 12 residues. The ends were cut back, 4 bases at V and 4 bases at J, with 8 bases in the middle. The germline V gene encodes CDR1 SGHNT and CDR2 YYREEE (reference sequence). Drawing the rest from reference TRBV5-4 and TRBJ2-5, the complete variable domain is ETGVTQSPTHLIKTRGQQVTLRCSSQSGHNTVSWYQQALGQGPQFIFQYYREEENGRGNFPPRFSGLQFPNYSSELNVNALELDDSALYLCASSRDLETQYFGPGTRLLVL.

J is TRBJ2-1 and V is TRBV19, with D unclear. The CDR3 covers 14 residues. The V gene lost 1 base and the J gene lost 2 bases, with 6 bases spanning the gap. From germline, CDR1 is LNHDA and CDR2 SQIVND (reference sequence). CDR3 bases: TGTGCCAGTAGTATAGGGGAAACCTACAATGAGCAGTTCTTC. Translation: CASSIGETYNEQFF. Full variable domain (missing parts from reference TRBV19 and TRBJ2-1): DGGITQSPKYLFRKEGQNVTLSCEQNLNHDAMYWYRQDPGQGLRLIYYSQIVNDFQKGDIAEGYSVSREKKESFPLTVTSAQKNPTAFYLCASSIGETYNEQFFGPGTRLTVL.